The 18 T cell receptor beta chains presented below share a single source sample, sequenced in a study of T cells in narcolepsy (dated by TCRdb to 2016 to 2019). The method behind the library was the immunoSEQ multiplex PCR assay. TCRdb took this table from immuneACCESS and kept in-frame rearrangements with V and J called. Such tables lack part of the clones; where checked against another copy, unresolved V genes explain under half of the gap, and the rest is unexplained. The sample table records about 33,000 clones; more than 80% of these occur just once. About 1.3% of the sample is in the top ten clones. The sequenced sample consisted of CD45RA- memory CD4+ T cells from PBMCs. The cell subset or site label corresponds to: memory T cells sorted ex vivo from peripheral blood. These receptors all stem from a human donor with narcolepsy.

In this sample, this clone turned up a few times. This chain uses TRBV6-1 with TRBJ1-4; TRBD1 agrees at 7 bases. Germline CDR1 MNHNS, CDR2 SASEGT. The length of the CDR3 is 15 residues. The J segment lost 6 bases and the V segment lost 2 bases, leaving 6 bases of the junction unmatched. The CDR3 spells CASSESRGADEKLFF. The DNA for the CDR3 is TGTGCCAGCAGTGAATCCAGGGGGGCAGATGAAAAACTGTTTTTT.

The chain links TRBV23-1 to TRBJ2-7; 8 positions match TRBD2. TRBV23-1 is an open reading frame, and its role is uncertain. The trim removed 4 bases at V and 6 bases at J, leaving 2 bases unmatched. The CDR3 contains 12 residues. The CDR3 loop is CASSLRGGEQYV. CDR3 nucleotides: TGCGCCAGCAGTCTTCGGGGGGGCGAGCAGTACGTC.

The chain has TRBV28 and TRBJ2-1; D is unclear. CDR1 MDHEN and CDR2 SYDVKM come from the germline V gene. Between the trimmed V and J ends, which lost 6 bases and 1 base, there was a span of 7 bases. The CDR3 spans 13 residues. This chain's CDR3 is CASRELSYNEQFF. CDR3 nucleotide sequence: TGTGCCAGCAGGGAACTATCCTACAATGAGCAGTTCTTC.

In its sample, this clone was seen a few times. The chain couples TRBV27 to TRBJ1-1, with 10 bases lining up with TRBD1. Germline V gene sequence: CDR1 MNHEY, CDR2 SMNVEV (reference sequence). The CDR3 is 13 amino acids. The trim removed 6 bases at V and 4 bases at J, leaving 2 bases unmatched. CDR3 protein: CASSWTGGTEAFF. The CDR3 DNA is TGTGCCAGCAGCTGGACAGGGGGCACTGAAGCTTTCTTT.

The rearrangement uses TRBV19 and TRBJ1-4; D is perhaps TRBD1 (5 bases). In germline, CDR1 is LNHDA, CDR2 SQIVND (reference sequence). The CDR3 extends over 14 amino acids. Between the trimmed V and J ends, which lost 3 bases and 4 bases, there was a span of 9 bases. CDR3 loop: CASSIGQGNEKLFF. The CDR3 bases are TGTGCCAGTAGTATTGGGCAGGGTAATGAAAAACTGTTTTTT.

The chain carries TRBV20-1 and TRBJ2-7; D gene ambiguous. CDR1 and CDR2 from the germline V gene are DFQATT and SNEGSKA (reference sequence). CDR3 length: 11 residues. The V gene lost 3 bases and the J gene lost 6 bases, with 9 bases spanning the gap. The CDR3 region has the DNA TGCAGTGCTAGCCAACGTTTCGAGCAGTACGTC. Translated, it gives CSASQRFEQYV.

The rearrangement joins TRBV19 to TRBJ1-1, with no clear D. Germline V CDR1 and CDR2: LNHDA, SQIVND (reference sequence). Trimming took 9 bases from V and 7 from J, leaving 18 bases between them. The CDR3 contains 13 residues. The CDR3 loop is CASTWQPRSEAFF. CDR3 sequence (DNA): TGTGCCAGCACGTGGCAGCCCAGAAGTGAAGCTTTCTTT.

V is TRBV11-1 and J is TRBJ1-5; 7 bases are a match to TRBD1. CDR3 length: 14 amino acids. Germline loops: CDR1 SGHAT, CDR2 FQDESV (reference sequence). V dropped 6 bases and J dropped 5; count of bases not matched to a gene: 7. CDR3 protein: CASRLTGADQPQHF. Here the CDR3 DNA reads TGTGCCAGCAGGCTTACAGGGGCAGATCAGCCCCAGCATTTT.

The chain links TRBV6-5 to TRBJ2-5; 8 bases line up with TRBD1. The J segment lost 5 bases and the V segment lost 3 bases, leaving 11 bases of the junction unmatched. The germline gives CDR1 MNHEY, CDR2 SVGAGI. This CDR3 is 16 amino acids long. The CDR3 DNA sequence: TGTGCCAGCAGTTATGCCACAGGGGGACCGGACGAGACCCAGTACTTC. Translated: CASSYATGGPDETQYF.

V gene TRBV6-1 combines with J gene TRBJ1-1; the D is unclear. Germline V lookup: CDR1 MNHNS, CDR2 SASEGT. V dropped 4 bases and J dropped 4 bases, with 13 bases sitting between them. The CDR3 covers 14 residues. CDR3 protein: CASSGSHAGTEAFF. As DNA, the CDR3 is TGTGCCAGCAGTGGCTCACATGCAGGCACTGAAGCTTTCTTT.

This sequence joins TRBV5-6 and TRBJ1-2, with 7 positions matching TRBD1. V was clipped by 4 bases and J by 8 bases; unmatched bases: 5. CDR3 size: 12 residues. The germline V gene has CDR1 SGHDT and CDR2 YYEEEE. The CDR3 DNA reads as TGTGCCAGCAGCCTCCGACAGGGAGGCTACACCTTC. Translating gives CASSLRQGGYTF.

The DNA of the CDR3 is TGTGCCAGCAGCTTGACAGTTGGAAAACTGTTTTTT. The encoded protein is CASSLTVGKLFF. This rearrangement joins TRBV5-6 to TRBJ1-4, with D unresolved. Between the trimmed V and J ends, which lost 1 base and 10 bases, there was a span of 8 bases. CDR1 is SGHDT and CDR2 is YYEEEE in the germline V gene. The CDR3 is made up of 12 amino acids.

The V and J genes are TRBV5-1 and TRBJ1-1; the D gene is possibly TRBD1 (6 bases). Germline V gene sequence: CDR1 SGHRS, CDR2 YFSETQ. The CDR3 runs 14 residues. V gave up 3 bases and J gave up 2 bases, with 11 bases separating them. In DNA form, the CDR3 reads TGCGCCAGCAGCTCAGGACAGCCCAACACTGAAGCTTTCTTT. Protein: CASSSGQPNTEAFF.

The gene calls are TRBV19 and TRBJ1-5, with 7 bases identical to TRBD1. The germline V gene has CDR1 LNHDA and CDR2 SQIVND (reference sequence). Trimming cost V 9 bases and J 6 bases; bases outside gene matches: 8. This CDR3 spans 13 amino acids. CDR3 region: CASTITGVQPQHF. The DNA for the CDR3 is TGTGCCAGCACGATCACAGGGGTTCAGCCCCAGCATTTT.

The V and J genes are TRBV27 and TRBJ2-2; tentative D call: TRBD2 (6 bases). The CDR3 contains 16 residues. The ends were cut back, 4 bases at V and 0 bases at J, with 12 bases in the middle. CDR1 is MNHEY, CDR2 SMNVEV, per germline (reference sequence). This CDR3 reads CASSYNSGANTGELFF. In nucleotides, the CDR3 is TGTGCCAGCAGTTATAATTCGGGGGCGAACACCGGGGAGCTGTTTTTT.

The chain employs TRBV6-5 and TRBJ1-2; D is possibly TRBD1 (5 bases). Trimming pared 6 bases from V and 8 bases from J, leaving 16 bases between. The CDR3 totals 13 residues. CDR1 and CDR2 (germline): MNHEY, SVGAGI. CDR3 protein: CASRLGQFGGYTF. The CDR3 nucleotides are TGTGCCAGCAGACTGGGGCAGTTCGGCGGCTACACCTTC.

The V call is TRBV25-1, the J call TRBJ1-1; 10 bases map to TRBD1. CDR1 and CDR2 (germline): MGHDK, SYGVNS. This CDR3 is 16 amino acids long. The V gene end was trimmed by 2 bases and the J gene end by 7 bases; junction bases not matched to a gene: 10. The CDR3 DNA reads TGTGCCAGCAGTGAACCAGGGACAGGGGAATTTGGTGAAGCTTTCTTT. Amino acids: CASSEPGTGEFGEAFF.

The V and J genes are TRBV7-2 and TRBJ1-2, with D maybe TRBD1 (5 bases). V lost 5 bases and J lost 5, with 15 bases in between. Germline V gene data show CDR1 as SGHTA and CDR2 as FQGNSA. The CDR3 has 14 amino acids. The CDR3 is CASSPYLTAYGYTF. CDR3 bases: TGTGCCAGCAGCCCGTACCTGACAGCGTATGGCTACACCTTC.